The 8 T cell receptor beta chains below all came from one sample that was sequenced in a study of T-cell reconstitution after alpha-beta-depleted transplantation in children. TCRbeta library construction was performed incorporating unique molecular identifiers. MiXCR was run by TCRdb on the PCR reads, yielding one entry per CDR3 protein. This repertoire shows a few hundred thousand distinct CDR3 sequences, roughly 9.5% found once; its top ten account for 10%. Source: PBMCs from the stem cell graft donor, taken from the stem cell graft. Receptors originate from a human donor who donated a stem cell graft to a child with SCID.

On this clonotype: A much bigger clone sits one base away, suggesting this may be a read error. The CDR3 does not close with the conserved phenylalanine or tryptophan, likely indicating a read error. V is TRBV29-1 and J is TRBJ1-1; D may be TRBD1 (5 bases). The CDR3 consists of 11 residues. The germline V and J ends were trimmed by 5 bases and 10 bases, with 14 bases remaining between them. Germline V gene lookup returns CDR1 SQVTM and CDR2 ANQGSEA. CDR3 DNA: TGCAGCGTTAGGGACTCCATGGGAGCTTTCTCT. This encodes CSVRDSMGAFS.

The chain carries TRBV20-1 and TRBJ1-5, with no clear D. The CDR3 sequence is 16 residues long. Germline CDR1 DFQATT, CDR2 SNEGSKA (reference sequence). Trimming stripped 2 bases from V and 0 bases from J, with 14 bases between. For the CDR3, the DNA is TGCAGTGCTAGATCTCGGCAGTCTAATAGCAATCAGCCCCAGCATTTT. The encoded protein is CSARSRQSNSNQPQHF.

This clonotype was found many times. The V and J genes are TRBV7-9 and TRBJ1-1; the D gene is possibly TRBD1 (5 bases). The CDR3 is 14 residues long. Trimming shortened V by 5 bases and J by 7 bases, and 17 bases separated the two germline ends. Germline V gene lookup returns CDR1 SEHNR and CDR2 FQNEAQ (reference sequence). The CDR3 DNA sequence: TGTGCCAGCAGCCCGAGCTGGGGGGTTAATGAAGCTTTCTTT. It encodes CASSPSWGVNEAFF.

DNA for the CDR3: TGTGCCAGCAGTTTAAGGGGGTCGGGTGAAAAACTGTTTTTT. The encoded protein is CASSLRGSGEKLFF. V is TRBV27 and J is TRBJ1-4; a possible D gene is TRBD1 (6 bases). Deletions cut 2 bases from V and 7 bases from J, with 11 bases between. The germline V gene has CDR1 MNHEY and CDR2 SMNVEV (reference sequence). The CDR3 runs to 14 residues.

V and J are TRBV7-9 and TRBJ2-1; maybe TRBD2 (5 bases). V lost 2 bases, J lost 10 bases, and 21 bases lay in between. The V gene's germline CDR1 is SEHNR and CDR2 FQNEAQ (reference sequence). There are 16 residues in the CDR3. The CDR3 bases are TGTGCCAGCAGCTTAAGGCCTGAGGGTCGGGCAGACGAGCAGTTCTTC. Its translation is CASSLRPEGRADEQFF.

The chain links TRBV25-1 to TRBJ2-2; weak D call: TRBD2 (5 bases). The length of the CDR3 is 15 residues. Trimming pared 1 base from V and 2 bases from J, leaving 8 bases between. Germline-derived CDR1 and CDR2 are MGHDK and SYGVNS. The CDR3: CASSESGINTGELFF. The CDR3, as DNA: TGTGCCAGCAGTGAATCGGGGATAAACACCGGGGAGCTGTTTTTT.

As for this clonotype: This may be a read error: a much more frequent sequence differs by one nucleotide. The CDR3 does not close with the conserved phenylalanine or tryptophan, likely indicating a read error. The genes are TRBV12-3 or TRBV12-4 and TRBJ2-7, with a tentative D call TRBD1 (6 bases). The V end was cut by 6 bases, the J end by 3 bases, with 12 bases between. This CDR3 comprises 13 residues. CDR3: CASSSGTNYEQYY. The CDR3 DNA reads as TGTGCCAGCAGCTCAGGGACAAACTACGAGCAGTACTAC.

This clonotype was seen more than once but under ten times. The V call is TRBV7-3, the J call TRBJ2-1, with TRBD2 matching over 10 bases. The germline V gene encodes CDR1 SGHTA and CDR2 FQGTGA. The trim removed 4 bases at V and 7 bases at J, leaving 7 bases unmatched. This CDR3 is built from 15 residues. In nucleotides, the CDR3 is TGTGCCAGCAGCTCCAGCGGGGGGGCCTTGAATGAGCAGTTCTTC. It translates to CASSSSGGALNEQFF. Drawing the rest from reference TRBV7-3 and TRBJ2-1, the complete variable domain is GAGVSQTPSNKVTEKGKYVELRCDPISGHTALYWYRQSLGQGPEFLIYFQGTGAADDSGLPNDRFFAVRPEGSVSTLKIQRTERGDSAVYLCASSSSGGALNEQFFGPGTRLTVL.